The source of this T cell receptor (beta chain) is a study of human versus mouse CDR3 diversity and MHC coevolution. About the study: immunoSEQ was reported to reach one in 200,000 T cells sensitivity.

Libraries were prepared by immunoSEQ multiplex PCR; TCRdb keeps only in-frame clonotypes and omits some of them. This table has around 59,000 clones, around 94% appearing once. Sorting isolated naive CD4 T cells lacking CD45RO and expressing CD62L. With respect to this clone: What it recognizes is unknown.

Overall study findings and caveats: Clonal inequality was lowest in two of the three human donors. On average, humans showed more CDR3 deletions and insertions than mice.

The CDR3 has 15 amino acids. The V gene lost 7 bases and the J gene lost 2 bases, with 15 bases spanning the gap. CDR1 is MNHNY, CDR2 SVGAGI, per germline (reference sequence). This receptor was obtained from a person in their sixties or seventies in good health. The gene calls are TRBV6-6 and TRBJ2-1; TRBD1 is a possible D gene (5 bases). Sequencing was performed on naive CD4+ T cells from blood. Subset: CD45RO-negative CD62L-positive naive CD4 T cells. CDR3 residues: CASTQSGWAYNEQFF. CDR3 DNA: TGTGCCAGCACCCAATCAGGGTGGGCCTACAATGAGCAGTTCTTC.